The 18 T cell receptor beta chains below come from one sample, sequenced in a study of a mutant IDH1 vaccine in newly diagnosed glioma (dated by TCRdb to the early 2020s). The intended sense of this specimen's time point label: week 47, end of study. Every vaccine dose consisted of 300 ug of a 20-mer mutant IDH1 peptide in Montanide, administered subcutaneously together with topical imiquimod. For these TCRs, the target antigens are not known. Receptor amplification or capture employed the immunoSEQ multiplex PCR assay. In its TCRdb copy, this immuneACCESS table keeps in-frame sequences only and misses some clones. Where compared with another copy, unresolved V genes explain less than half of these, and the others have no known cause. In all, the sample holds some 35,000 clones, and about 81% of those were seen once. The ten largest clones capture nearly 9% of the sample. The specimen comprised PBMCs, sampled from a glioma patient whose treatment included an IDH1 peptide vaccine. The source of these receptors is a man aged 40-50 years with glioma.

The chain employs TRBV13 and TRBJ2-7, with a weak D call TRBD1 (6 bases). V was shortened by 5 bases and J by 2 bases, with 19 bases between the two germline ends. Germline V gene data show CDR1 as PRHDT and CDR2 as FYEKMQ (reference sequence). The CDR3 is 16 residues long. DNA of the CDR3: TGTGCCAGCAGCCCCGGTGGGGGCAGGAGAGCCTACGAGCAGTACTTC. As protein: CASSPGGGRRAYEQYF.

The chain employs TRBV7-6 and TRBJ1-2; TRBD1 matches 7 bases. The ends lost 5 bases at V and 7 bases at J; junction bases unmatched: 10. Germline lookup yields CDR1 SGHVS and CDR2 FNYEAQ. CDR3 length: 14 residues. The CDR3 is CASSESDRFSGYTF. The CDR3 DNA reads TGTGCCAGCAGCGAGTCGGACAGGTTCAGTGGCTACACCTTC.

This chain uses TRBV28 with TRBJ2-5, with 9 bases aligning to TRBD2. With V trimmed by 2 bases and J by 5 bases, 0 bases remained unmatched. The CDR3 is 13 residues long. Per germline, CDR1 MDHEN and CDR2 SYDVKM. CDR3 region: CASSLSGRETQYF. The CDR3 coding sequence is TGTGCCAGCAGTTTAAGCGGGAGGGAGACCCAGTACTTC.

The chain employs TRBV11-2 and TRBJ1-1; D is perhaps TRBD1 (6 bases). This CDR3 contains 14 residues. The V and J ends lost 4 bases and 0 bases respectively, with 9 bases between them. CDR1 is SGHAT, CDR2 FQNNGV, per germline. The DNA for the CDR3 is TGTGCCAGCAGCTATACAGGGATGAACACTGAAGCTTTCTTT. Its protein product is CASSYTGMNTEAFF. Drawing the rest from reference TRBV11-2 and TRBJ1-1, the complete variable domain is EAGVAQSPRYKIIEKRQSVAFWCNPISGHATLYWYQQILGQGPKLLIQFQNNGVVDDSQLPKDRFSAERLKGVDSTLKIQPAKLEDSAVYLCASSYTGMNTEAFFGQGTRLTVV.

This chain links TRBV18 with TRBJ2-2, with D unclear. The CDR3 is 12 residues long. Germline V gives CDR1 KGHSH, CDR2 LQKENI. Trimming stripped 1 base from V and 6 bases from J, with 3 bases between. CDR3 in amino acids: CASSPRPGELFF. The CDR3 region has the DNA TGTGCCAGCTCACCACGGCCCGGGGAGCTGTTTTTT.

The rearrangement links TRBV21-1 to TRBJ2-7; the table's D call, TRBD1, has no DNA check behind it. TRBV21-1 is labeled a pseudogene. The CDR3 loop spans 14 amino acids. Here the CDR3 reads CASSNQGGGYEQYF. CDR3 nucleotides: TGTGCCAGCAGCAACCAGGGGGGTGGGTACGAGCAGTACTTC.

In this sample, this clone turned up a few times. The V and J genes are TRBV29-1 and TRBJ1-5; 7 bases line up with TRBD1. Trimming removed 6 bases from V and 3 bases from J; junction bases left unmatched: 14. The CDR3 length is 16 residues. CDR1 and CDR2 from the germline V gene are SQVTM and ANQGSEA. DNA of the CDR3: TGCAGCGTCTGGGAACGGGACAGAGGGATCAATCAGCCCCAGCATTTT. Protein product: CSVWERDRGINQPQHF.

This clone occurred once. The V gene is TRBV7-2, the J gene TRBJ2-2, with a tentative D call TRBD1 (6 bases). The CDR3 covers 15 residues. Trimming took off 2 bases at V and 6 bases at J, with 13 bases between the two ends. Germline V gene data show CDR1 as SGHTA and CDR2 as FQGNSA. The chain's CDR3 is CASSLPQGDPGELFF. The DNA of the CDR3 is TGTGCCAGCAGCTTACCACAGGGTGATCCCGGGGAGCTGTTTTTT.

The chain carries TRBV29-1 and TRBJ1-1, with D unclear. The CDR3 is 10 amino acids. The V gene lost 5 bases and the J gene lost 4 bases, with 5 bases spanning the gap. Germline V gives CDR1 SQVTM, CDR2 ANQGSEA. The CDR3 loop is CSVSGTEAFF. CDR3 DNA sequence: TGCAGCGTTTCCGGCACTGAAGCTTTCTTT.

The V and J genes are TRBV7-8 and TRBJ1-1, with a tentative D call TRBD1 (6 bases). Germline-derived CDR1 and CDR2 are SGHVS and FQNEAQ. The CDR3 extends over 13 amino acids. V was pared by 4 bases and J by 5 bases, with 11 bases between. The CDR3 here is CASSWGRDTEAFF. CDR3 in DNA: TGTGCCAGCAGCTGGGGGCGCGATACTGAAGCTTTCTTT.

This clone was seen only a few times. CDR3 residues: CASSLQAGGPPYNEQFF. The CDR3 DNA is TGTGCCAGCAGCTTACAAGCGGGAGGGCCCCCCTACAATGAGCAGTTCTTC. This rearrangement joins TRBV7-2 to TRBJ2-1; TRBD2 agrees at 10 bases. Germline V lookup: CDR1 SGHTA, CDR2 FQGNSA. The CDR3 length is 17 residues. V dropped 2 bases and J dropped 2; count of bases not matched to a gene: 6. The full variable domain, rest sourced from reference TRBV7-2 and TRBJ2-1, is GAGVSQSPSNKVTEKGKDVELRCDPISGHTALYWYRQSLGQGLEFLIYFQGNSAPDKSGLPSDRFSAERTGGSVSTLTIQRTQQEDSAVYLCASSLQAGGPPYNEQFFGPGTRLTVL.

The V call is TRBV11-2, the J call TRBJ2-1; possibly TRBD2 for D (5 bases). Germline CDR1 is SGHAT and CDR2 is FQNNGV. The CDR3 is 14 amino acids. Trimming removed 0 bases from V and 7 bases from J, with 10 bases in between. CDR3 in DNA: TGTGCCAGCAGCTTAGAAATGAGAGGGAATGAGCAGTTCTTC. Translating gives CASSLEMRGNEQFF.

V and J are TRBV6-5 and TRBJ1-2, with 11 bases matching TRBD1. After removal of 5 bases from V and 5 bases from J, the junction contained 7 bases not matched to a gene. The germline V gene encodes CDR1 MNHEY and CDR2 SVGAGI. CDR3 length: 15 amino acids. The CDR3 here is CASSGPGTGGYGYTF. For the CDR3, the DNA is TGTGCCAGCAGTGGGCCCGGGACAGGGGGTTATGGCTACACCTTC.

This rearrangement joins TRBV6-6 to TRBJ1-3, with D hard to call. Germline assignment: CDR1 MNHNY and CDR2 SVGAGI (reference sequence). The CDR3 covers 15 residues. The V end was cut by 6 bases, the J end by 0 bases, with 12 bases between. The DNA for the CDR3 is TGTGCCAGCAGGCCGGGCGGGGTCTCTGGAAACACCATATATTTT. Translated, it gives CASRPGGVSGNTIYF.

The gene calls are TRBV6-1 and TRBJ2-6; D unclear. Trimming cost V 3 bases and J 0 bases, with 6 bases left between them. From germline, CDR1 is MNHNS and CDR2 SASEGT. The CDR3 totals 15 residues. The CDR3 protein is CASSDWTSGANVLTF. The CDR3 DNA is TGTGCCAGCAGTGATTGGACCTCTGGGGCCAACGTCCTGACTTTC.

V usage is TRBV7-2 and J usage is TRBJ2-1; 8 bases align to TRBD1. V was pared by 0 bases and J by 7 bases, with 5 bases of the junction left unmatched. CDR1 and CDR2 (germline): SGHTA, FQGNSA. This CDR3 is built from 15 residues. Written as DNA, the CDR3 is TGTGCCAGCAGCTTAGCTCAGGGGGCTTGGAATGAGCAGTTCTTC. This sequence encodes CASSLAQGAWNEQFF. The full variable domain, completed using reference TRBV7-2 and TRBJ2-1, is GAGVSQSPSNKVTEKGKDVELRCDPISGHTALYWYRQSLGQGLEFLIYFQGNSAPDKSGLPSDRFSAERTGGSVSTLTIQRTQQEDSAVYLCASSLAQGAWNEQFFGPGTRLTVL.

V gene TRBV15 combines with J gene TRBJ2-3, with 10 bases matching TRBD2. The CDR3 runs 16 residues. CDR1 and CDR2 (germline): LNHNV, YYDKDF (reference sequence). The ends lost 1 base at V and 5 bases at J; junction bases unmatched: 6. CDR3 in amino acids: CATSRGQREGRDTQYF. In DNA form, the CDR3 reads TGTGCCACCAGCAGAGGGCAGCGGGAGGGCCGAGATACGCAGTATTTT.

This chain connects TRBV4-3 to TRBJ1-2; D gene unclear. Trimming removed 1 base at V and 4 bases at J, with 22 bases between. This CDR3 has 18 amino acids. Germline V gene data show CDR1 as LGHNA and CDR2 as YSLEER. The CDR3 DNA follows: TGCGCCAGCAGCCAAGGAGAAGTTGTAGCCTCGGAGCTCTATGGCTACACCTTC. It is translated as CASSQGEVVASELYGYTF.